The sequence of this TCR beta chain was determined in a study of blood T cell repertoires in COVID-19. About the study: There were acute and convalescent COVID-19 samples, and they came from the United States, Italy and Spain. In each case, the material was cDNA or gDNA derived from T cells, B-cell-depleted T cells, or PBMCs.

V dropped 5 bases and J dropped 5 bases, with 10 bases sitting between them. CDR1 is MNHNY and CDR2 is SVGAGI in the germline V gene (reference sequence). The CDR3 totals 14 residues. Original analysis: The authors estimated nucleated cell counts from reference gene primer amplification. Data came from immunoSEQ multiplex PCR; TCRdb stores just in-frame clones and leaves some out. V and J calls and clone size are copied from that table; D and trimming were computed from the DNA. Of approximately 300,000 clones listed, roughly 89% were seen once; the top ten hold more than 9%. Grouping used clinical history reported by participants in a survey and questionnaire.

The sample comprised PBMCs or T cells enriched from blood (not recorded which). The sequence came from a woman aged 25-40 years who had recovered from COVID-19. The chain has TRBV6-6 and TRBJ1-6; D possibly corresponds to TRBD1 (6 bases). CDR3 coding DNA: TGTGCCAGCAGTACCGGACAGAATAATTCACCCCTCCACTTT. Translated: CASSTGQNNSPLHF.